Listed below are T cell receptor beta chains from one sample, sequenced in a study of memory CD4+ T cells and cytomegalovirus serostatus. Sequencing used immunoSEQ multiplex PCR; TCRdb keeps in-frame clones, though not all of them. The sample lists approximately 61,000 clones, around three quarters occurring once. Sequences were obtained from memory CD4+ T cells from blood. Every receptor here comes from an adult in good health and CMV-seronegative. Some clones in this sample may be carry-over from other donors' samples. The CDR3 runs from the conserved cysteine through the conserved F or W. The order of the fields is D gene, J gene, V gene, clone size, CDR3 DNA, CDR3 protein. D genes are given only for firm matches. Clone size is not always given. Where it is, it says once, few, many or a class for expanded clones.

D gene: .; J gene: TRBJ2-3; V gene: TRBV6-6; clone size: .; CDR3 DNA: TGTGCCAGCAGTTACTCGTCGGCCAGGGGATCAGATACGCAGTATTTT; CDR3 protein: CASSYSSARGSDTQYF
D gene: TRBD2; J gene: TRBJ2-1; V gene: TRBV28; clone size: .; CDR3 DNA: TGTGCCAGCAGTGATAGCGGGGGAAGTTACAATGAGCAGTTCTTC; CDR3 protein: CASSDSGGSYNEQFF
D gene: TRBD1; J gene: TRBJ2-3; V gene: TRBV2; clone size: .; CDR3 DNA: TGTGCCAGCATTCAAGACAGGGGGGGCACAGATACGCAGTATTTT; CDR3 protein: CASIQDRGGTDTQYF
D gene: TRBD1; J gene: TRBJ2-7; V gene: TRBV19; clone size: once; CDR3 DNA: TGTGCCAGTAGTGGGACAGGGGGAGAGCAGTACTTC; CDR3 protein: CASSGTGGEQYF
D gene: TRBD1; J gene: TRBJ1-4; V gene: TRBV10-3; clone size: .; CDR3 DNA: TGTGCCGTTCAGGGGGATTCTAATGAAAAACTGTTTTTT; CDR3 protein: CAVQGDSNEKLFF
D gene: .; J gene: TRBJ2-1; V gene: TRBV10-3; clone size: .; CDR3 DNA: TGTGCCATCAGTGGGCAGGGGCAGGGCGGGCAGTTCTTC; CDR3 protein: CAISGQGQGGQFF
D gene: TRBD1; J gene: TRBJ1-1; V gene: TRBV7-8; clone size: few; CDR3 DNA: TGTGCCAGCAGCGCGGGACAGGGGGCAATGGTGGACACTGAAGCTTTCTTT; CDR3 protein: CASSAGQGAMVDTEAFF
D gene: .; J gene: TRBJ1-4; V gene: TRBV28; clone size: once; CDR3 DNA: TGTGCCAGCAGTTTAGGGCAGGGTGCCCGTAATGAAAAACTGTTTTTT; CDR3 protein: CASSLGQGARNEKLFF
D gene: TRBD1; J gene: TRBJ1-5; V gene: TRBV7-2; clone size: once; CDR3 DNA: TGTGCCAGCAGCTTCACGGGACAGGGGGCAAATCAGCCCCAGCATTTT; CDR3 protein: CASSFTGQGANQPQHF
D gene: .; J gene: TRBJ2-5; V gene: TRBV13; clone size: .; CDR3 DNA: TGTGCCAGCAGCTTCGGGGCCCAAGAGACCCAGTACTTC; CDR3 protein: CASSFGAQETQYF
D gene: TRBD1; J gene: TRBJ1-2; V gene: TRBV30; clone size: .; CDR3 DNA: TGTGCCTGGAGTGTTAGGACAGGGGAGAGCGGGTACACCTTC; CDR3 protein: CAWSVRTGESGYTF
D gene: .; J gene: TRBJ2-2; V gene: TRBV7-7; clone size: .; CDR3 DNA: TGTGCTAGCAGCCCAACGGAAGGCACCGGGGAGCTGTTTTTT; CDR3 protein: CASSPTEGTGELFF
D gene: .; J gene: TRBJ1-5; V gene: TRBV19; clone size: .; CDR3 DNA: TGTGCCAGTAGTGTTCGGGGGGAAGATGTATTACAGCATTTT; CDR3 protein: CASSVRGEDVLQHF
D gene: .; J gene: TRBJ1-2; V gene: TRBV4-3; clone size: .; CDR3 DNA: TGCGCCAGCAGCCAAGTGGTGAGCCAATATGGCTACACCTTC; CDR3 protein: CASSQVVSQYGYTF
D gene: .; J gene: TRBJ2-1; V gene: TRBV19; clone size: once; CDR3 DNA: TGTGCCAGTAGTCGGGGGGCCCTTTGGAGCAATGAGCAGTTCTTC; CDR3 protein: CASSRGALWSNEQFF
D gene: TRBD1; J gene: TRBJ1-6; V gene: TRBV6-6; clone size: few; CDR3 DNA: TGTGCCAGCAGTTACCAAATGACAGGGAATTCACCCCTCCACTTT; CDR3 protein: CASSYQMTGNSPLHF
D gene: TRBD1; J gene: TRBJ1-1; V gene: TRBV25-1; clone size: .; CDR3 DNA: TGTGCCAGCATTTCGGACAGGGGGGCTGAAGCTTTCTTT; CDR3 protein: CASISDRGAEAFF
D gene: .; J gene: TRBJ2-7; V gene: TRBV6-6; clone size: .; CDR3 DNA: TGTGCCAGCAGCCGAAACAGGGCATCAACCTACGAGCAGTACTTC; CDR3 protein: CASSRNRASTYEQYF
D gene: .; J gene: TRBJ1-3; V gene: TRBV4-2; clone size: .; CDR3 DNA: TGTGCCAGCAGCCAAGATTTGTCCCCGGGCATCTCTGGAAACACCATATATTTT; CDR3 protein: CASSQDLSPGISGNTIYF
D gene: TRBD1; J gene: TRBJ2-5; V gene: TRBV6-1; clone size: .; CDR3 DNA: TGTGCCAGCAGTGCCACAGGGGGCGCATCCCAGTACTTC; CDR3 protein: CASSATGGASQYF
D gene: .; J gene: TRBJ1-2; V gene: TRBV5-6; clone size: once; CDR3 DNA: TGTGCCAGCGCGGGGTCCGGGGGCTACACCTTC; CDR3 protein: CASAGSGGYTF
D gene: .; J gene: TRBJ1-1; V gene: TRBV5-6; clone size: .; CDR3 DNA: TGTGCCAGCAGCTCAGGACAGATAGAGTCTGAAGCTTTCTTT; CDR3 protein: CASSSGQIESEAFF
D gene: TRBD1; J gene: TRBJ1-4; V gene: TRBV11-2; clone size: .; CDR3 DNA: TGTGCCAGCAGCCCCGGACAGGGGGGTGAAAAACTGTTTTTT; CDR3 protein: CASSPGQGGEKLFF
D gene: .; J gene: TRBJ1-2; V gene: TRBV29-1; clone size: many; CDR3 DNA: TGCAGCGTTGGATTCGGTGACAGTTACAACACCTTC; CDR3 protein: CSVGFGDSYNTF
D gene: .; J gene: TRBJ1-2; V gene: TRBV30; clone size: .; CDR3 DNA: TGTGCCTGGAGTGTCACGGTTAACTATGGCCACACCTTC; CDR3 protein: CAWSVTVNYGHTF
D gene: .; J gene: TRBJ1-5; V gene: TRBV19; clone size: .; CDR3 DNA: TGTGCCAGTAGTATAGAGCGTCAGCCCCAGCATTTT; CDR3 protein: CASSIERQPQHF
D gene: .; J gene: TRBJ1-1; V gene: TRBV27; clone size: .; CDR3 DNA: TGTGCCAGCCTCAACACTGAAGCTTTCTTT; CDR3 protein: CASLNTEAFF
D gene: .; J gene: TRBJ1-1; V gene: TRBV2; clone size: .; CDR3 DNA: TGTGCCAGCACCGCAAATATGGTTGGGAACTCCCCTGTAGCTTTCTTT; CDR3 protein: CASTANMVGNSPVAFF
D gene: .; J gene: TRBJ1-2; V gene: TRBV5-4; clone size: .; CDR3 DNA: TGTGCCAGCAGCTTGGCCGGGACATTTAAAGGCTACACCTTC; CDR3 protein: CASSLAGTFKGYTF
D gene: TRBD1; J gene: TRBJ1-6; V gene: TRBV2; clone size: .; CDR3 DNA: TGTGCCAGCAGTGCGCAGGGGGCTAATAATTCACCCCTCCACTTT; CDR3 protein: CASSAQGANNSPLHF
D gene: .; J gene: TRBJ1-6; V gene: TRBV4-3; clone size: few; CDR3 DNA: TGCGCCAGCAGCCAAGAAGGGCCGAATAATTCACCCCTCCACTTT; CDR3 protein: CASSQEGPNNSPLHF
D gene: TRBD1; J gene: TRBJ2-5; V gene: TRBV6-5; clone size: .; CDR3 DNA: TGTGCCAGTCGGGGACAGGGGGAAGAGACCCAGTACTTC; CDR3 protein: CASRGQGEETQYF
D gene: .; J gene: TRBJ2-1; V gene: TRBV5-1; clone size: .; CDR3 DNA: TGCGCCAGCAGCTTGTGGTCCGGCGGGGCAGCCTACAATGAGCAGTTCTTC; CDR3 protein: CASSLWSGGAAYNEQFF
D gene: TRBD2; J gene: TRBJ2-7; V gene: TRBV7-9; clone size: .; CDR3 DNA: TGTGCCAGCAGCCGAGTATCACCGGGAGGGCCCCACGAGCAGTACTTC; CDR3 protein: CASSRVSPGGPHEQYF
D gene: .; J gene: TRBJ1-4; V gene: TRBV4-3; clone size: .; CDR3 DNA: TGCGCCAGCAGCCAGTCCCCGTCCCCCTCGGGGGAAAAACTGTTTTTT; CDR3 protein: CASSQSPSPSGEKLFF
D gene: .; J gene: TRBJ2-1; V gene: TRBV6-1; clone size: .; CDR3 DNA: TGTGCCAGCAGTGAACGAGCAATCCCCCACAATGAGCAGTTCTTC; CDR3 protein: CASSERAIPHNEQFF
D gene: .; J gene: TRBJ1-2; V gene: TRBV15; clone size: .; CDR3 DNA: TGTGCCACCAGCAGAGGAAGAGATTATGGCTACACCTTC; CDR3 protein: CATSRGRDYGYTF
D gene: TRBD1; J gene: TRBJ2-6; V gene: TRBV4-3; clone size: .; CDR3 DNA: TGCGCCAGCAGCCCTGACAGGGATGGGGCCAACGTCCTGACTTTC; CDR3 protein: CASSPDRDGANVLTF
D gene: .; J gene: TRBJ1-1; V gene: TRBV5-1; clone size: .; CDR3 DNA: TGCGCCAGCAGCTTGGTACAGGCTTTTGGCACTGAAGCTTTCTTT; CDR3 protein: CASSLVQAFGTEAFF
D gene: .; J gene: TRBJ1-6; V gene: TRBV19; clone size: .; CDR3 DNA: TGTGCCAGTAGTCAGACGCACGTTGGCTCACCCCTCCACTTT; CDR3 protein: CASSQTHVGSPLHF
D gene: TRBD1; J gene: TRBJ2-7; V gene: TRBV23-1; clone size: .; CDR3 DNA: TGCGCCAGCAGTCCGCGGAATCCAGGGGGCGAAACCTACGAGCAGTACTTC; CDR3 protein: CASSPRNPGGETYEQYF
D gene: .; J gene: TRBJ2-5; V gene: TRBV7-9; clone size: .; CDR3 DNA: TGTGCCAGCAGCTTAGTCGACCTCGGCCAAGAGACCCAGTACTTC; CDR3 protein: CASSLVDLGQETQYF